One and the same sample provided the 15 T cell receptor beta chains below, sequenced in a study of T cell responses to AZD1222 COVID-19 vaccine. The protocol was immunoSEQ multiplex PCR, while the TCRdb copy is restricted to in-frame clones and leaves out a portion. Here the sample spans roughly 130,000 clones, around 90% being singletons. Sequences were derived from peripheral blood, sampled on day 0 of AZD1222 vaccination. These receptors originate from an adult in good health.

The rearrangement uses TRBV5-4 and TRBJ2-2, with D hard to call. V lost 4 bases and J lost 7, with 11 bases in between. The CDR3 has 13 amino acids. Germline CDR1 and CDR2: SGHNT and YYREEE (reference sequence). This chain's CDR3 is CASSTTPVGELFF. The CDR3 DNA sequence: TGTGCCAGCAGCACCACCCCCGTCGGGGAGCTGTTTTTT.

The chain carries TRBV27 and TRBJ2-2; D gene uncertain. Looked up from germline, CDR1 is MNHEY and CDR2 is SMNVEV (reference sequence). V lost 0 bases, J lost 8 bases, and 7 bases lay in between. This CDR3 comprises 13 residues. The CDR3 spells CASSLSDLGELFF. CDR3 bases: TGTGCCAGCAGTTTATCGGATTTGGGGGAGCTGTTTTTT.

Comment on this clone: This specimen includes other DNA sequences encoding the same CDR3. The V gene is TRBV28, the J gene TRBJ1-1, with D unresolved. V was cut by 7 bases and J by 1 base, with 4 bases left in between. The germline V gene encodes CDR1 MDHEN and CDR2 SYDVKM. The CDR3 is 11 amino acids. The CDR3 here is CASTQNTEAFF. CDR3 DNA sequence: TGTGCCAGCACTCAGAACACTGAAGCTTTCTTT.

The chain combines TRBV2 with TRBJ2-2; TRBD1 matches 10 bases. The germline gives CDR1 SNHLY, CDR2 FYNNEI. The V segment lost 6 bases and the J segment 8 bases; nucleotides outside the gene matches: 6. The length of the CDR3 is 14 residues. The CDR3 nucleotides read TGTGCCAGCAGCTCCGACAGGGGGCGAGGGGAGCTGTTTTTT. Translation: CASSSDRGRGELFF.

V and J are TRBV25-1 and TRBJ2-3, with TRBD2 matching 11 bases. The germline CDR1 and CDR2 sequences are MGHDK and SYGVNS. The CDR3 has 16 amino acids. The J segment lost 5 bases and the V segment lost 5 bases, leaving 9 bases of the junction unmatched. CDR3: CASSRRLAGGGDTQYF. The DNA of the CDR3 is TGTGCCAGCAGTCGACGGCTAGCGGGAGGAGGAGATACGCAGTATTTT. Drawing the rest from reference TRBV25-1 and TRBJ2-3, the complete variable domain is EADIYQTPRYLVIGTGKKITLECSQTMGHDKMYWYQQDPGMELHLIHYSYGVNSTEKGDLSSESTVSRIRTEHFPLTLESARPSHTSQYLCASSRRLAGGGDTQYFGPGTRLTVL.

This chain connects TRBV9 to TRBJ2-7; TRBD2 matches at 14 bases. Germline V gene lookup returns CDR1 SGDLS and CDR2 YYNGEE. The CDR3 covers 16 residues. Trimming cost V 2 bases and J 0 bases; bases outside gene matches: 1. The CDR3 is CASSVGTSGSSYEQYF. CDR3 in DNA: TGTGCCAGCAGCGTCGGGACTAGCGGGAGCTCCTACGAGCAGTACTTC.

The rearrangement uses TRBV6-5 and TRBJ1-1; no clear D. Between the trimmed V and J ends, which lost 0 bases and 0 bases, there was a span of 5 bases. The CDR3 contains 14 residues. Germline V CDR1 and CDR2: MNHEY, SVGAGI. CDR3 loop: CASSYSGMNTEAFF. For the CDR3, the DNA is TGTGCCAGCAGTTACTCAGGGATGAACACTGAAGCTTTCTTT.

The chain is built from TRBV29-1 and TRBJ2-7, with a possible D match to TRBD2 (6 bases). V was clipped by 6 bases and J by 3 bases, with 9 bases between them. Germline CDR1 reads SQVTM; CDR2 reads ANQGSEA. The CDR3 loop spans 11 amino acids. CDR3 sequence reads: CSVGGYYEQYF. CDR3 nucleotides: TGCAGCGTGGGGGGATACTACGAGCAGTACTTC.

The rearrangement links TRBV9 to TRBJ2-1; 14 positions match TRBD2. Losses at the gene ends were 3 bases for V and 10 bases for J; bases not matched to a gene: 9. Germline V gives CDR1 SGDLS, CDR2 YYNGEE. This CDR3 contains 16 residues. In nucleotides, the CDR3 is TGTGCCAGCAGCGCAGCCGGGACTAGCGGGAGTGGCGAGCAGTTCTTC. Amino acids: CASSAAGTSGSGEQFF.

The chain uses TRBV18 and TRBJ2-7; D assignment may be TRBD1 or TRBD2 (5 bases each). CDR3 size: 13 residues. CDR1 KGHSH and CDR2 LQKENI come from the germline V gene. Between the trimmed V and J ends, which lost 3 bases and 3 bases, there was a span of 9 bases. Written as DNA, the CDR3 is TGTGCCAGCTCACCCGGGGACGACTACGAGCAGTACTTC. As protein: CASSPGDDYEQYF.

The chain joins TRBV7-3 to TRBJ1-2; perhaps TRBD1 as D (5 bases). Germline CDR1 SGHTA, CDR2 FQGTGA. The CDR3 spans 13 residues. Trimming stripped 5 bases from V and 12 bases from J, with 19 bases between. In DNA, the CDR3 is TGTGCCAGCAGCGCCGATGCTGCCGGGGCCAACACCTTC. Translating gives CASSADAAGANTF.

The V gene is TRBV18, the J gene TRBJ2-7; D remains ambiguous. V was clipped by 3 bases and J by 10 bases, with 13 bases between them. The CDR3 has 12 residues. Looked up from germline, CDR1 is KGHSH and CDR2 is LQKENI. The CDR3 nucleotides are TGTGCCAGCTCACCGAGTCATGCCGATCAGTACTTC. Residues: CASSPSHADQYF.

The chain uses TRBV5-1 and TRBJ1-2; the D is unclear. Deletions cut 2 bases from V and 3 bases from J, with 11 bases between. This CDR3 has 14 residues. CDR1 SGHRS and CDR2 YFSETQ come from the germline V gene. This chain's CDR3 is CASSFWGTDYGYTF. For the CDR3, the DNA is TGCGCCAGCAGCTTCTGGGGTACGGACTATGGCTACACCTTC.

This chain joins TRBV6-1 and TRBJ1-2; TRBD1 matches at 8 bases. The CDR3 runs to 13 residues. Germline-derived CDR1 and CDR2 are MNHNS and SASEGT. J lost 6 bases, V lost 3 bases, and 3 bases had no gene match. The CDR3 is CASSDRTGNGYTF. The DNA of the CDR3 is TGTGCCAGCAGTGACCGGACAGGGAATGGCTACACCTTC.

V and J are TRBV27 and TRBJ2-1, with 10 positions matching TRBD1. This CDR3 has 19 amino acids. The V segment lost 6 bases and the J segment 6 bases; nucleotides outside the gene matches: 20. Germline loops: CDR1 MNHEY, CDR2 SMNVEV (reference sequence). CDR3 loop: CASSPLGFSDRGIPNEQFF. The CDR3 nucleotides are TGTGCCAGCAGCCCCCTTGGATTCTCGGACAGGGGGATTCCCAATGAGCAGTTCTTC.